Following are 28 T cell receptor beta chains from one sample sequenced in a study of PD-L1 blockade in urothelial cancer. Clones were read by immunoSEQ multiplex PCR, and TCRdb kept only the in-frame ones, dropping some. The sample shows around 66,000 clones, almost 90% of them seen only once. Time point indicated: peripheral blood 6 weeks after treatment start. The material sequenced was PBMCs, taken around atezolizumab (anti-PD-L1) treatment. These receptors came from a man between 60 and 70 years old with urothelial cancer.

As concerns this clone: One junction end does not reproduce the germline sequence, and a read error may be involved. The chain employs TRBV27 and TRBJ2-7, with 8 positions matching TRBD1. This CDR3 region has 13 residues. Per germline, CDR1 MNHEY and CDR2 SMNVEV (reference sequence). The CDR3 sequence is CASSYRDRFAPHF. The CDR3 nucleotides are TGTGCCAGCAGTTATCGGGACAGGTTCGCGCCTCACTTC.

The CDR3 DNA is TGTGCCAGTAGTAGAGAGACAGGGGGATCTGCTGAAGCTTTCTTT. Its translation: CASSRETGGSAEAFF. This chain links TRBV19 with TRBJ1-1; 9 bases align to TRBD1. The CDR3 consists of 15 residues. V was pared by 4 bases and J by 6 bases, with 9 bases of the junction left unmatched. Per the germline V gene, CDR1 is LNHDA and CDR2 is SQIVND (reference sequence).

This clone was detected a few times. The genes are TRBV2 and TRBJ2-1, with TRBD1 matching 12 bases. V shed 7 bases and J 8 bases; nucleotides not matched to a gene: 15. This CDR3 is 17 amino acids long. The germline gives CDR1 SNHLY, CDR2 FYNNEI. CDR3 in DNA: TGTGCCAGCACCCAGCCGTTGGGACAGGGGGCGAACCATGAGCAGTTCTTC. As protein: CASTQPLGQGANHEQFF.

V usage is TRBV6-1 and J usage is TRBJ1-5, with D tentatively TRBD1 (6 bases). The CDR3 runs to 13 residues. From germline, CDR1 is MNHNS and CDR2 SASEGT. The ends were cut back, 6 bases at V and 11 bases at J, with 17 bases in the middle. Here the CDR3 reads CASRTGPSVSQHF. The CDR3 nucleotides are TGTGCCAGCAGAACAGGGCCCTCAGTGTCCCAGCATTTT.

The rearrangement uses TRBV28 and TRBJ1-2; TRBD1 matches at 8 bases. This CDR3 is built from 14 residues. Trimming cost V 7 bases and J 4 bases; bases outside gene matches: 8. CDR1 is MDHEN and CDR2 is SYDVKM in the germline V gene. CDR3 amino acids: CASNRGGATYGYTF. Here the CDR3 DNA reads TGTGCCAGCAACAGGGGGGGGGCCACCTATGGCTACACCTTC.

The rearrangement uses TRBV5-1 and TRBJ1-2, with a tentative D call TRBD1 (6 bases). Trimming took 0 bases from V and 2 from J, leaving 8 bases between them. Germline CDR1 SGHRS, CDR2 YFSETQ. The CDR3 is 14 amino acids. CDR3 bases: TGCGCCAGCAGCTTGGAGGGGGTCAACTATGGCTACACCTTC. It specifies CASSLEGVNYGYTF. Full variable domain (remainder filled in from reference TRBV5-1 and TRBJ1-2): KAGVTQTPRYLIKTRGQQVTLSCSPISGHRSVSWYQQTPGQGLQFLFEYFSETQRNKGNFPGRFSGRQFSNSRSEMNVSTLELGDSALYLCASSLEGVNYGYTFGSGTRLTVV.

This clone has just one count. The chain recombines TRBV28 with TRBJ2-7; D remains ambiguous. CDR3 length equals 12 residues. V was clipped by 3 bases and J by 4 bases, with 7 bases between them. The germline CDR1 and CDR2 sequences are MDHEN and SYDVKM. The CDR3 sequence is CASSLGRYEQYF. The CDR3 nucleotides read TGTGCCAGCAGTTTGGGCCGTTACGAGCAGTACTTC. The full variable domain, rest sourced from reference TRBV28 and TRBJ2-7, is DVKVTQSSRYLVKRTGEKVFLECVQDMDHENMFWYRQDPGLGLRLIYFSYDVKMKEKGDIPEGYSVSREKKERFSLILESASTNQTSMYLCASSLGRYEQYFGPGTRLTVT.

The gene calls are TRBV5-1 and TRBJ2-1, with 7 bases aligning to TRBD1. Germline V lookup: CDR1 SGHRS, CDR2 YFSETQ. The CDR3 is 15 amino acids. The junction had 10 bases not matched to a gene; V was cut back by 1 base and J by 9 bases. The DNA for the CDR3 is TGCGCCAGCAGCTTGAAGACAGGGCGTTTCGGTGAGCAGTTCTTC. Its translation: CASSLKTGRFGEQFF.

The chain has TRBV5-1 and TRBJ2-7, with 9 bases fitting TRBD1. The V gene's germline CDR1 is SGHRS and CDR2 YFSETQ. The CDR3 is 14 amino acids. V lost 5 bases, J lost 6 bases, and 9 bases stayed unmatched. CDR3 loop: CASSSLGQGGEQYF. For the CDR3, the DNA is TGCGCCAGCAGTTCTCTGGGACAGGGCGGCGAGCAGTACTTC.

This clone appeared a single time. The gene calls are TRBV7-2 and TRBJ2-1, with 8 positions matching TRBD2. Germline values: CDR1 SGHTA, CDR2 FQGNSA. Trimming cost V 3 bases and J 0 bases; bases outside gene matches: 4. There are 16 residues in the CDR3. For the CDR3, the DNA is TGTGCCAGCAGCTTTCGGGGGGGGAGCTCCTACAATGAGCAGTTCTTC. Translated: CASSFRGGSSYNEQFF.

This sequence joins TRBV5-1 and TRBJ1-3; 7 nucleotides align to TRBD1. V shed 1 base and J 8 bases; nucleotides not matched to a gene: 6. This CDR3 comprises 14 residues. CDR1 is SGHRS and CDR2 is YFSETQ in the germline V gene. The CDR3 region is CASSLNRGQDTIYF. CDR3 DNA: TGCGCCAGCAGCTTGAATAGGGGGCAGGACACCATATATTTT.

J is TRBJ1-2 and V is TRBV5-4; TRBD1 might be the D (5 bases). V was cut by 6 bases and J by 4 bases, with 22 bases left in between. Germline CDR1 is SGHNT and CDR2 is YYREEE (reference sequence). The CDR3 length is 16 residues. The CDR3, as DNA: TGTGCCAGCAATGTCGCAGGGTCAGGGAATCGCTATGGCTACACCTTC. Encoded protein: CASNVAGSGNRYGYTF.

In its sample, this clone was seen many times. The chain is built from TRBV7-9 and TRBJ1-2, with 8 bases matching TRBD1. The V gene's germline CDR1 is SEHNR and CDR2 FQNEAQ (reference sequence). CDR3 length: 10 amino acids. The ends lost 10 bases at V and 7 bases at J; junction bases unmatched: 2. The CDR3 region has the DNA TGTGCCACAGGGGGCGGTGGCTACACCTTC. As protein: CATGGGGYTF.

The chain is built from TRBV5-8 and TRBJ2-2, with 9 bases aligning to TRBD2. With V trimmed by 0 bases and J by 5 bases, 8 bases remained unmatched. The CDR3 sequence is 17 residues long. The germline V gene encodes CDR1 SGHTS and CDR2 YDEGEE. The CDR3: CASSLDSSGRRTGELFF. DNA for the CDR3: TGTGCCAGCAGCTTGGATAGTAGCGGGAGAAGAACCGGGGAGCTGTTTTTT.

This clone has a handful of counts. The chain carries TRBV5-1 and TRBJ1-5; D gene uncertain. The V gene lost 4 bases and the J gene lost 2 bases, with 10 bases spanning the gap. This CDR3 spans 14 amino acids. Germline CDR1 and CDR2: SGHRS and YFSETQ. The CDR3 here is CASSVGVGNQPQHF. CDR3 sequence (DNA): TGCGCCAGCAGCGTCGGGGTTGGCAATCAGCCCCAGCATTTT.

The chain has TRBV30 and TRBJ1-1, with 9 bases that match TRBD1. V dropped 2 bases and J dropped 1; count of bases not matched to a gene: 5. Germline values: CDR1 GTSNPN, CDR2 SVGIG (reference sequence). The CDR3 runs to 15 residues. The CDR3 bases are TGTGCCTGGAGTCAGACAGGGGGGCCGAACACTGAAGCTTTCTTT. Protein product: CAWSQTGGPNTEAFF.

With respect to this clone: One end of the junction fails to match germline, which may point to a read error. The chain employs TRBV7-9 and TRBJ1-4; D is undetermined. Germline loops: CDR1 SEHNR, CDR2 FQNEAQ (reference sequence). The CDR3 spans 14 residues. The CDR3 coding sequence is TGTGCCAGCAGCTTCGGGGAAACTAGTGAAAAACTGTTTTTT. Translation: CASSFGETSEKLFF.

The chain joins TRBV19 to TRBJ1-4; D is uncertain. There are 14 residues in the CDR3. Germline CDR1 reads LNHDA; CDR2 reads SQIVND (reference sequence). The ends were cut back, 4 bases at V and 8 bases at J, with 14 bases in the middle. This chain's CDR3 is CASSNLGLGEKLFF. The CDR3 DNA reads as TGTGCCAGTAGTAACCTGGGTCTAGGAGAAAAACTGTTTTTT. The full variable domain, with the rest looked up from reference TRBV19 and TRBJ1-4, is DGGITQSPKYLFRKEGQNVTLSCEQNLNHDAMYWYRQDPGQGLRLIYYSQIVNDFQKGDIAEGYSVSREKKESFPLTVTSAQKNPTAFYLCASSNLGLGEKLFFGSGTQLSVL.

The genes are TRBV9 and TRBJ2-3, with TRBD2 as a possible D gene (7 bases). Germline lookup yields CDR1 SGDLS and CDR2 YYNGEE. This CDR3 contains 15 residues. V was trimmed by 6 bases and J by 3 bases, leaving 17 bases between them. CDR3 protein: CASNPWGGRTDTQYF. For the CDR3, the DNA is TGTGCCAGCAACCCGTGGGGGGGGCGGACAGATACGCAGTATTTT.

This chain connects TRBV7-6 to TRBJ2-7, with 10 bases matching TRBD1. From germline, CDR1 is SGHVS and CDR2 FNYEAQ. After removal of 5 bases from V and 4 bases from J, the junction contained 8 bases not matched to a gene. The CDR3 is 15 amino acids. The CDR3 nucleotides read TGTGCCAGCAGCCAGAACCGGGACAGGGGTTACGAGCAGTACTTC. Translating it yields CASSQNRDRGYEQYF.

This clone was detected only a few times. The CDR3 sequence is CASAPGGTVFGKLFF. CDR3 nucleotides: TGTGCCAGCGCCCCCGGCGGGACAGTTTTTGGAAAACTGTTTTTT. This rearrangement joins TRBV6-5 to TRBJ1-4, with 7 nucleotides matching TRBD1. V was clipped by 8 bases and J by 10 bases; unmatched bases: 16. The CDR3 has 15 residues. Germline CDR1 is MNHEY and CDR2 is SVGAGI.

The chain recombines TRBV30 with TRBJ1-2, with D perhaps matching TRBD1 (5 bases). Germline values: CDR1 GTSNPN, CDR2 SVGIG (reference sequence). The germline V and J ends were trimmed by 8 bases and 4 bases, with 20 bases remaining between them. The CDR3 is 14 residues long. In DNA, the CDR3 is TGTGCCGGGACTACCGGGAGATCTTCCTATGGCTACACCTTC. Protein product: CAGTTGRSSYGYTF.

V and J are TRBV6-1 and TRBJ1-2; tentatively, D is TRBD1 (5 bases). CDR3 length equals 16 residues. V lost 5 bases to trimming and J lost 0 bases, with 16 bases between them. The V gene's germline CDR1 is MNHNS and CDR2 SASEGT. The chain's CDR3 is CASSKGDLISNYGYTF. The DNA for the CDR3 is TGTGCCAGCAGTAAAGGGGACTTAATTTCTAACTATGGCTACACCTTC.

The chain recombines TRBV11-1 with TRBJ1-3, with D hard to call. The CDR3 extends over 15 amino acids. V was clipped by 1 base and J by 1 base, with 8 bases between them. Per the germline V gene, CDR1 is SGHAT and CDR2 is FQDESV (reference sequence). CDR3 DNA sequence: TGTGCCAGCAGCTTAGTAGCACCATCTGGAAACACCATATATTTT. Its protein is CASSLVAPSGNTIYF.

The rearrangement uses TRBV4-1 and TRBJ1-6, with TRBD1 as a possible D gene (5 bases). The CDR3 consists of 15 residues. Germline V gene data show CDR1 as MGHRA and CDR2 as YSYEKL. Trimming pared 7 bases from V and 10 bases from J, leaving 20 bases between. The CDR3 is CASTLRGFEGSPLHF. CDR3 nucleotide sequence: TGCGCCAGCACACTCCGGGGGTTCGAGGGATCACCCCTCCACTTT.

This clone was recorded only once. V is TRBV19 and J is TRBJ2-5, with a tentative D call TRBD2 (5 bases). The CDR3 covers 15 residues. V dropped 0 bases and J dropped 3 bases, with 11 bases sitting between them. Germline V gene lookup returns CDR1 LNHDA and CDR2 SQIVND (reference sequence). The CDR3 protein is CASSIEVQRKETQYF. The CDR3 DNA is TGTGCCAGTAGTATAGAAGTTCAGCGGAAAGAGACCCAGTACTTC.

The chain has TRBV5-5 and TRBJ1-2, with a weak D call TRBD1 (5 bases). The CDR3 length is 15 residues. Deletions cut 0 bases from V and 2 bases from J, with 11 bases between. Germline V CDR1 and CDR2: SGHKS, YYEKEE (reference sequence). The CDR3 region is CASSLGQLLNYGYTF. CDR3 bases: TGTGCCAGCAGCTTGGGACAGCTCCTAAACTATGGCTACACCTTC.

For the CDR3, the DNA is TGTGCCAGTAGTATTTCCCAGATCTCTGGGGCCAACGTCCTGACTTTC. It yields the protein CASSISQISGANVLTF. This chain uses TRBV19 with TRBJ2-6, with unresolved D. In germline, CDR1 is LNHDA, CDR2 SQIVND (reference sequence). The CDR3 has 16 amino acids. Trimming removed 3 bases from V and 0 bases from J, with 9 bases in between.